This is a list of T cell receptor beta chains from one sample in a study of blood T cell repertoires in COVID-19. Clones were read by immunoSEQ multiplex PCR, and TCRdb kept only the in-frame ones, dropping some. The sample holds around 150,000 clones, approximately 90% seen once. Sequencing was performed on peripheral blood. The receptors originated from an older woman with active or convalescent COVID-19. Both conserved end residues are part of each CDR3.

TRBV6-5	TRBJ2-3	CASSYGWGGEADTQYF
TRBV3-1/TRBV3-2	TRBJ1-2	CASSQGMMGLNYGYTF
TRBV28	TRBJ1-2	CASSLGKRGYTF
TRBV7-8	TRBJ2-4	CASSLAGVFDKNIQYF
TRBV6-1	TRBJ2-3	CASSDLGTGGTDTQYF
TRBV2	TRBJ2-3	CASRSTDTQYF
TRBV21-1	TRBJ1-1	CASSNRALEDRNTEAFF
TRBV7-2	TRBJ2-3	CASSPLDTQYF
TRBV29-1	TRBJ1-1	CSVEGPTGRTEAFF
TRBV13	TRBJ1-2	CASSPQGNYGYTF
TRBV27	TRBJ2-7	CASSFLGNSYEQYF
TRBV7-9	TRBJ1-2	CASSFKTALDYGYTF
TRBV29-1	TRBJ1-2	CSVEIFWGSPNYGYTF
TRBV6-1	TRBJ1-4	CASSERSGVLEEKLFF
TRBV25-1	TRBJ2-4	CASSGSGQGNKNIQYF
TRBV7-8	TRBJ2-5	CASSFSVGLTYF
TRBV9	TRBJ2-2	CASSGGQGNRAGELFF
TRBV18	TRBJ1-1	CASSPPQGGRVAFF
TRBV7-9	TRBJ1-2	CASSLTGADGYTF
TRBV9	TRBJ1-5	CASSVGQGLGQPQHF
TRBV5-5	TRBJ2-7	CASSLGGGSYEQYF